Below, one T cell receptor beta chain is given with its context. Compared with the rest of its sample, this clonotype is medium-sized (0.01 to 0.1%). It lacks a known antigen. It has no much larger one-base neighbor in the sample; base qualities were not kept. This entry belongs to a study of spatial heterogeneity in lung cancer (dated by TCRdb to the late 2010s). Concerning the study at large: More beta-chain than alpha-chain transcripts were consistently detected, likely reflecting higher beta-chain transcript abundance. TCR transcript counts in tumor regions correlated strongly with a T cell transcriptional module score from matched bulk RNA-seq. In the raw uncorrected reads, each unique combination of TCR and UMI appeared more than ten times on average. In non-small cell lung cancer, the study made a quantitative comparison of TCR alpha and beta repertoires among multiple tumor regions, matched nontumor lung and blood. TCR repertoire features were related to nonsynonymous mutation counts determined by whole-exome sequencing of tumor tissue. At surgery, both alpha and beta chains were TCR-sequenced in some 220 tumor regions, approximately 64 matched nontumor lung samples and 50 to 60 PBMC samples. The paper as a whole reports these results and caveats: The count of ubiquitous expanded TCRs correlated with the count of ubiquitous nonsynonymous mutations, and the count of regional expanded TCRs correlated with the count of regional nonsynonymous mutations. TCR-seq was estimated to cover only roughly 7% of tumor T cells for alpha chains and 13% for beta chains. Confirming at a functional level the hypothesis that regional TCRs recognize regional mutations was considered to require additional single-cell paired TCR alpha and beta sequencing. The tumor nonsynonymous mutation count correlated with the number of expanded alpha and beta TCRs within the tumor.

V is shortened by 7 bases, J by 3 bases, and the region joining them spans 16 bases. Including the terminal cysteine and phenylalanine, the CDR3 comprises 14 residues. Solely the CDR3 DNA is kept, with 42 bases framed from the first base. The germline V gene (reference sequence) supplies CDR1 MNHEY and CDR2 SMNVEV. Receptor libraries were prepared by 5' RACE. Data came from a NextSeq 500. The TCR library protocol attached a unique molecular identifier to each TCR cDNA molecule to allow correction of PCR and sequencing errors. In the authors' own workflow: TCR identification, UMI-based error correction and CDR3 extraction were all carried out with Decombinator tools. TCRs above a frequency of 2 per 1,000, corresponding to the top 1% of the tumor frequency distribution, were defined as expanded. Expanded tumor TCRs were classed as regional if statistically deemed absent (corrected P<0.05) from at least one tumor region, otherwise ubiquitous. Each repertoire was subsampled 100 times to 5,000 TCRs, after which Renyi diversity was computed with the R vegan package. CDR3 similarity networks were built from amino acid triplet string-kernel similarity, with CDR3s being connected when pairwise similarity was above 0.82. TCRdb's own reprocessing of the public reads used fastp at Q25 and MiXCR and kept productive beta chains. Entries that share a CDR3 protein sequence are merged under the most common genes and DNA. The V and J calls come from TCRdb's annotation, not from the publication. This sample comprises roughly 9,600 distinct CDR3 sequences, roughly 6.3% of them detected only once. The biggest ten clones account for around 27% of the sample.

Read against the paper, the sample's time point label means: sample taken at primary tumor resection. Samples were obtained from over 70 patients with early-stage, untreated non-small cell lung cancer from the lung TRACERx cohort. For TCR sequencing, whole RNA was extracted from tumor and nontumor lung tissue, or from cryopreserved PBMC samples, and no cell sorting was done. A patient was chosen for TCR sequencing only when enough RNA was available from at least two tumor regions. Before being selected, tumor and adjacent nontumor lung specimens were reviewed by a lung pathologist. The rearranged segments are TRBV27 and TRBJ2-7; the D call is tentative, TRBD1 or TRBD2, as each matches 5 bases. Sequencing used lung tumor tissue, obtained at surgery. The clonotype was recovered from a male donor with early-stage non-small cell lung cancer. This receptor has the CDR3 CASTPLSGSYEQYF. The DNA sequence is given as TGTGCCAGCACCCCTTTGTCAGGGAGCTACGAGCAGTACTTC.